The clone carrying this T cell receptor (beta chain) appeared a few times. Its specificity is not known. The J segment lost 5 bases and the V segment lost 1 base, leaving 7 bases of the junction unmatched. The CDR3 covers 16 residues. Germline V gene sequence: CDR1 LNHNV, CDR2 YYDKDF (reference sequence). This specimen belongs to a study of identical twins. TCRdb re-derived calls from the 5' RACE reads in MiXCR, one entry per CDR3 protein. The sample yields around 570,000 distinct CDR3 sequences, approximately 9.6% seen once. The study's findings and limits: Findings came from cross-sectional statistics, without long-term follow-up of donors.

This sample also belongs to another study, concerning yellow fever vaccine responses in identical twins.

This sequence joins TRBV15 and TRBJ2-2, with 7 bases fitting TRBD2. This TCR was recovered from a woman aged 18-29 years in good health. The sequenced material came from PBMCs. CDR3 amino acids: CATSRVGRVGTGELFF. CDR3 coding DNA: TGTGCCACCAGCAGAGTTGGGAGGGTGGGGACCGGGGAGCTGTTTTTT.